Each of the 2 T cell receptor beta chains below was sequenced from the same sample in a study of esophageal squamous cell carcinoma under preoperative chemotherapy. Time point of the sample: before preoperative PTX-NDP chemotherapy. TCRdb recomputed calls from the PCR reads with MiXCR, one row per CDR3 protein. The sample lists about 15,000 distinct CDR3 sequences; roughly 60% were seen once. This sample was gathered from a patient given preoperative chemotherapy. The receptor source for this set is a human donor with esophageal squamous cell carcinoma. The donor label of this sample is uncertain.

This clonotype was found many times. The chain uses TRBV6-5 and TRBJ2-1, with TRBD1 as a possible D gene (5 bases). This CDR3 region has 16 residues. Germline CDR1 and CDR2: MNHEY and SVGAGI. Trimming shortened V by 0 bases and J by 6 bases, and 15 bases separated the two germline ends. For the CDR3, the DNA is TGTGCCAGCAGTTACTCGACGCCAGGGTGGGGCAATGAGCAGTTCTTC. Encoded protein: CASSYSTPGWGNEQFF.

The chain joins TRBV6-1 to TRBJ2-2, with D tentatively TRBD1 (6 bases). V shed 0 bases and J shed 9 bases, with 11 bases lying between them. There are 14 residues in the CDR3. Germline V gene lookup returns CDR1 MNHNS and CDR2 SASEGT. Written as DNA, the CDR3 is TGTGCCAGCAGTGAAGCGAGAGGGGACAGGGAGCTGTTTTTT. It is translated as CASSEARGDRELFF.